The 18 T cell receptor beta chains presented below share a single source sample, sequenced in a study of blood T cells in healthy people across ages. Next came a second PCR, run for roughly 7 to 12 cycles, which used a sample-barcoded 5' primer along with a J-beta primer mix. Each CDR3 protein gets one entry after TCRdb re-called the 5' RACE reads with MiXCR. This table holds roughly 1,500,000 distinct CDR3 sequences, 34% found once. Sequenced material: blood. These receptors were taken from a woman in her 30s in good health.

This clonotype was seen a handful of times. V and J are TRBV27 and TRBJ2-1; D gene unclear. CDR3 length: 10 residues. Between the trimmed V and J ends, which lost 8 bases and 10 bases, there was a span of 9 bases. The germline gives CDR1 MNHEY, CDR2 SMNVEV (reference sequence). CDR3 coding DNA: TGTGCCAGCGGATTTACGGAGCAGTTCTTC. Amino acids: CASGFTEQFF.

This clonotype was counted between two and nine times. The gene calls are TRBV20-1 and TRBJ2-1, with 9 positions matching TRBD1. The J segment lost 10 bases and the V segment lost 1 base, leaving 14 bases of the junction unmatched. In germline, CDR1 is DFQATT, CDR2 SNEGSKA (reference sequence). CDR3 size: 16 residues. The DNA for the CDR3 is TGCAGTGCTAGAGTCAAGGACAGGGGTTGGGACAGCGAGCAGTTCTTC. Residues: CSARVKDRGWDSEQFF.

V gene TRBV3-1 combines with J gene TRBJ1-1, with D hard to call. CDR3 length equals 15 residues. CDR1 is LGHDT and CDR2 is YNNKEL in the germline V gene (reference sequence). V was trimmed by 4 bases and J by 5 bases, leaving 17 bases between them. CDR3 in amino acids: CASSPPGRSRTEAFF. The CDR3 DNA sequence: TGTGCCAGCAGCCCCCCCGGGAGGAGTCGGACTGAAGCTTTCTTT. Full variable domain (remainder filled in from reference TRBV3-1 and TRBJ1-1): DTAVSQTPKYLVTQMGNDKSIKCEQNLGHDTMYWYKQDSKKFLKIMFSYNNKELIINETVPNRFSPKSPDKAHLNLHINSLELGDSAVYFCASSPPGRSRTEAFFGQGTRLTVV.

The V gene is TRBV6-6, the J gene TRBJ1-4; weak D call: TRBD1 (6 bases). Trimming cost V 5 bases and J 7 bases, with 20 bases left between them. CDR1 MNHNY and CDR2 SVGAGI come from the germline V gene (reference sequence). This CDR3 spans 16 amino acids. The CDR3 loop is CASSSQDYGTSEKLFF. CDR3 nucleotide sequence: TGTGCCAGCAGTAGCCAAGATTACGGGACAAGTGAAAAACTGTTTTTT.

This chain connects TRBV28 to TRBJ2-7; TRBD1 agrees at 11 bases. The CDR3 loop spans 14 amino acids. Germline V gives CDR1 MDHEN, CDR2 SYDVKM. V shed 8 bases and J 3 bases; nucleotides not matched to a gene: 6. CDR3 in DNA: TGTGCCAGCCGGGGGGGACAGGGGGTCTACGAGCAGTACTTC. Protein product: CASRGGQGVYEQYF.

This clonotype was observed at least ten times. The chain carries TRBV10-3 and TRBJ2-7; D may be TRBD1 (6 bases). The CDR3 is 19 residues long. Germline V lookup: CDR1 ENHRY, CDR2 SYGVKD. The V end was cut by 4 bases, the J end by 1 base, with 26 bases between. CDR3 sequence (DNA): TGTGCCATCAGTGCGGTTGGGACAAAACCGCCGACCGTTTCCTACGAGCAGTACTTC. Translation gives CAISAVGTKPPTVSYEQYF.

This clonotype has a count of ten or more. The junction departs from germline at one end; a sequencing error may be responsible. The chain uses TRBV7-6 and TRBJ2-3, with 12 bases aligning to TRBD2. The CDR3 is 15 residues long. Per the germline V gene, CDR1 is SGHVS and CDR2 is FNYEAQ. In nucleotides, the CDR3 is TGTGCCAGCAGCCTAGCGGGAGGGGCCCCAGATACGCAGTATTTT. Amino acids: CASSLAGGAPDTQYF.

This clonotype was seen a handful of times. The V call is TRBV28, the J call TRBJ2-7, with TRBD1 matching 11 bases. V lost 4 bases to trimming and J lost 6 bases; unmatched junction nucleotides: 11. This CDR3 contains 16 residues. Per germline, CDR1 MDHEN and CDR2 SYDVKM. CDR3 sequence (DNA): TGTGCCAGCAGTTCAACTGGGACAGGGGGTTGGAGCGAGCAGTACTTC. Its translation is CASSSTGTGGWSEQYF. The full variable domain, its missing parts supplied by reference TRBV28 and TRBJ2-7, is DVKVTQSSRYLVKRTGEKVFLECVQDMDHENMFWYRQDPGLGLRLIYFSYDVKMKEKGDIPEGYSVSREKKERFSLILESASTNQTSMYLCASSSTGTGGWSEQYFGPGTRLTVT.

The chain links TRBV9 to TRBJ1-1; D ambiguous. This CDR3 is built from 14 residues. Germline CDR1 and CDR2: SGDLS and YYNGEE. The ends were cut back, 0 bases at V and 11 bases at J, with 17 bases in the middle. CDR3 in amino acids: CASSVEFEPIGAFF. Written as DNA, the CDR3 is TGTGCCAGCAGCGTAGAGTTCGAACCCATTGGGGCTTTCTTT.

This clonotype turned up a few times. CDR3: CASSVTGSNEQFF. The DNA of the CDR3 is TGTGCCAGCAGCGTGACAGGTTCCAACGAGCAGTTCTTC. The gene calls are TRBV6-4 and TRBJ2-1; TRBD1 might be the D (6 bases). Germline lookup yields CDR1 MRHNA and CDR2 SNTAGT. This CDR3 is built from 13 residues. V gave up 6 bases and J gave up 10 bases, with 16 bases separating them.

For this clonotype: A junction end diverges from the germline sequence, so it may reflect a read error. The chain is built from TRBV4-2 and TRBJ2-1; 7 nucleotides align to TRBD2. The CDR3 consists of 16 residues. Per the germline V gene, CDR1 is LGHNA and CDR2 is YNFKEQ. CDR3: CASSQDVPSGPSEQFF. The DNA of the CDR3 is TGTGCCAGTAGCCAAGATGTCCCTAGCGGTCCCAGTGAGCAGTTCTTC.

The chain has TRBV5-1 and TRBJ2-4, with TRBD1 as a possible D gene (5 bases). Deletions cut 3 bases from V and 0 bases from J, with 7 bases between. This CDR3 spans 14 amino acids. Germline CDR1 and CDR2: SGHRS and YFSETQ. The chain's CDR3 is CASSSTVAKNIQYF. The CDR3 DNA is TGCGCCAGCAGCTCGACAGTAGCCAAAAACATTCAGTACTTC.

This clonotype was counted between two and nine times. The V gene is TRBV21-1, the J gene TRBJ2-4; the DNA was not used to check the table's D call, TRBD1. TRBV21-1 is termed a pseudogene. This CDR3 is 15 amino acids long. CDR3 sequence reads: CASSKIGDDKNIQYF. The CDR3 DNA reads as TGTGCCAGCAGCAAAATCGGGGACGACAAAAACATTCAGTACTTC.

A remark on this clonotype: A much larger clonotype is one base distant, so this may be a read error. The chain uses TRBV12-3 or TRBV12-4 and TRBJ2-7, with a weak D call TRBD2 (5 bases). This CDR3 is 11 amino acids long. Deletions cut 6 bases from V and 7 bases from J, with 10 bases between. DNA of the CDR3: TGTGCCAGCAGCCCCGGGAATGAGCAGTACGTC. The encoded protein is CASSPGNEQYV.

This sequence joins TRBV5-1 and TRBJ2-5; TRBD2 matches 10 bases. CDR1 and CDR2 (germline): SGHRS, YFSETQ. V shed 3 bases and J 4 bases; nucleotides not matched to a gene: 18. This CDR3 is built from 19 residues. The DNA of the CDR3 is TGCGCCAGCAGCTGGCCGACCTCTCCCCCTAGCGGGGGTTCAGAGACCCAGTACTTC. It is translated as CASSWPTSPPSGGSETQYF.

The chain's CDR3 is CASSVGGGMEETQYF. In nucleotides, the CDR3 is TGTGCCAGCAGCGTAGGTGGAGGGATGGAAGAGACCCAGTACTTC. V is TRBV9 and J is TRBJ2-5, with D tentatively TRBD2 (6 bases). Trimming took off 0 bases at V and 3 bases at J, with 12 bases between the two ends. The CDR3 extends over 15 amino acids. CDR1 SGDLS and CDR2 YYNGEE come from the germline V gene.

This sequence joins TRBV7-8 and TRBJ2-1; 10 nucleotides match TRBD2. CDR1 and CDR2 (germline): SGHVS, FQNEAQ. With V trimmed by 3 bases and J by 3 bases, 11 bases remained unmatched. The CDR3 is 18 residues long. CDR3 sequence (DNA): TGTGCCAGCAGCTTGTCATTAGCGGGGGGACAACTCTACAATGAGCAGTTCTTC. This translates into CASSLSLAGGQLYNEQFF.

The CDR3: CASRGVFTGELFF. CDR3 sequence (DNA): TGTGCCAGCAGAGGAGTTTTTACCGGGGAGCTGTTTTTT. J is TRBJ2-2 and V is TRBV2; D unclear. V dropped 6 bases and J dropped 5 bases, with 10 bases sitting between them. The CDR3 extends over 13 amino acids. Germline CDR1 SNHLY, CDR2 FYNNEI.